This T cell receptor beta chain was found in a study of CD8+CD57+ T cells in acquired aplastic anemia. On the study more broadly: DNA per sorted CD4+ or CD8+ sample ranged about 0.2 to 30 ug, averaging 3.2 ug.

Germline-derived CDR1 and CDR2 are SGDLS and YYNGEE. This CDR3 is 19 amino acids long. The ends lost 3 bases at V and 3 bases at J; junction bases unmatched: 17. This clonotype was seen repeatedly, ten times or more. Its antigen is not known. All sequencing subjects had displayed CD8+CD57+ cell expansion on flow cytometry. Blood samples were obtained from patients who had received no prior therapy. Profiling of TCR beta VDJ combinations and CDR3 sequences used genomic DNA as template. TCRdb passed the reads through MiXCR, listing each CDR3 protein once. The table has a few hundred thousand distinct CDR3 sequences, approximately 58% seen once. Study-wide points: Almost 30 shared CD8+ CDR3s appeared highly expressed within patients' immunodominant clones.

The receptor comes from a human donor with aplastic anemia. Sequenced material: sorted CD4+, CD8+, or CD8+CD57+ T cells (not recorded which) from PBMCs. This chain connects TRBV9 to TRBJ1-3; 8 positions match TRBD1. The CDR3 region is CASSDTATITRGLGNTIYF. The CDR3 DNA is TGTGCCAGCAGCGACACCGCCACCATCACCAGGGGGCTTGGAAACACCATATATTTT.